This T cell receptor (beta chain) was sequenced in a study of T cell responses to AZD1222 COVID-19 vaccine. The CDR3 loop spans 16 amino acids. V was pared by 4 bases and J by 5 bases, with 11 bases of the junction left unmatched. Germline V gene sequence: CDR1 MNHEY, CDR2 SVGAGI. Pooling covered second doses at about 4 or about 12 weeks. As to this clone: Its target is not known.

Sequencing used immunoSEQ multiplex PCR; TCRdb keeps in-frame clones, though not all of them. This table holds about 140,000 clones, roughly nine tenths found once. Regarding the study as a whole: The donor cohort was predominantly white British with a female majority, and clonal diversity may have been underestimated. Baseline seropositivity occurred in only 5 to 7 AZD1222 recipients. The study reported that nearly half of spike-specific TCRs target unmutated variant regions.

Sequenced here: peripheral blood, sampled 28 days after the second AZD1222 dose. The chain links TRBV6-5 to TRBJ2-5, with 9 bases that match TRBD1. The receptor was derived from an adult who received the AZD1222 COVID-19 vaccine. The CDR3 is CASSSLGQGLGETQYF. CDR3 DNA sequence: TGTGCCAGCAGTTCCCTTGGACAGGGGCTGGGGGAGACCCAGTACTTC.